The TCR beta chain described here comes from a study of T cells in Graves' hyperthyroidism and ophthalmopathy. There are 15 residues in the CDR3. J lost 0 bases, V lost 6 bases, and 7 bases had no gene match. Per the germline V gene, CDR1 is DFQATT and CDR2 is SNEGSKA (reference sequence). TCR beta CDR3 region amplification was performed from RNA transcripts. In the first-round RT-PCR of the TCR CDR3, the HTBI primer set was used. TCRdb reprocessed the multiplex PCR reads with MiXCR, giving one entry per CDR3 protein. The sample consists of about half a million distinct CDR3 sequences, 20% to 25% of them appearing once. This clonotype was seen repeatedly, ten times or more.

What was sequenced was blood. This rearrangement joins TRBV20-1 to TRBJ1-1, with 10 bases aligning to TRBD1. This clonotype was sampled from a man between 18 and 35 years old with Graves' hyperthyroidism. The chain's CDR3 is CSASGQGVVNTEAFF. Written as DNA, the CDR3 is TGCAGTGCCTCAGGACAGGGGGTTGTGAACACTGAAGCTTTCTTT.